The 17 T cell receptor beta chains below were found in one sample sequenced in a study of technical replicates of blood from a handful of donors. The method was immunoSEQ multiplex PCR; TCRdb's version includes in-frame clones alone and lacks a portion of them. The table lists approximately 75,000 clones, around 97% of them singletons. Material for sequencing was T cells isolated from PBMCs. The receptors originated from a human donor in good health.

The chain is built from TRBV7-9 and TRBJ2-1; 8 nucleotides line up with TRBD2. The J segment lost 4 bases and the V segment lost 5 bases, leaving 4 bases of the junction unmatched. Looked up from germline, CDR1 is SEHNR and CDR2 is FQNEAQ (reference sequence). The CDR3 is 14 amino acids. CDR3 sequence: CASSPSGRYNEQFF. The CDR3 nucleotides are TGTGCCAGCAGCCCAAGCGGGAGATACAATGAGCAGTTCTTC.

The chain carries TRBV4-1 and TRBJ2-1; 7 nucleotides agree with TRBD2. In germline, CDR1 is MGHRA, CDR2 YSYEKL. This CDR3 has 17 residues. The trim removed 1 base at V and 3 bases at J, leaving 9 bases unmatched. DNA of the CDR3: TGCGCCAGCAGCCAAGCTCCGGGCGGCGGGAGCTACAATGAGCAGTTCTTC. Its protein is CASSQAPGGGSYNEQFF.

The rearrangement uses TRBV18 and TRBJ1-5; 9 nucleotides match TRBD1. The CDR3 has 17 amino acids. The germline gives CDR1 KGHSH, CDR2 LQKENI. J was trimmed by 2 bases and V by 3 bases; bases with no gene match: 8. The CDR3, as DNA: TGTGCCAGCTCACCCCCGGGGACAGGGATTGGCAATCAGCCCCAGCATTTT. Encoded protein: CASSPPGTGIGNQPQHF.

This clone was seen just once. This chain joins TRBV5-4 and TRBJ1-1, with 9 positions matching TRBD1. The CDR3 consists of 16 residues. Germline CDR1 is SGHNT and CDR2 is YYREEE (reference sequence). J lost 1 base, V lost 1 base, and 5 bases had no gene match. The CDR3 DNA follows: TGTGCCAGCAGCTTGTCCCTGGGACAGGGGAACACTGAAGCTTTCTTT. This gives the protein CASSLSLGQGNTEAFF.

The chain employs TRBV7-2 and TRBJ2-7; D perhaps matches TRBD1 (8 bases). Germline V CDR1 and CDR2: SGHTA, FQGNSA. The V end lost 5 bases, the J end lost 2 bases, and 16 bases lay between the germline ends. CDR3 length: 15 amino acids. CDR3 region: CASSRNRGGTYEQYF. DNA for the CDR3: TGTGCCAGCAGCCGAAACAGGGGGGGAACCTACGAGCAGTACTTC.

This chain joins TRBV5-6 and TRBJ2-5; no clear D gene. The V end lost 0 bases, the J end lost 0 bases, and 6 bases lay between the germline ends. In germline, CDR1 is SGHDT, CDR2 YYEEEE. The CDR3 is made up of 14 amino acids. CDR3 in DNA: TGTGCCAGCAGCTTGGCCCCTAACCAAGAGACCCAGTACTTC. This translates into CASSLAPNQETQYF.

The V and J genes are TRBV27 and TRBJ2-2; possibly TRBD2 for D (5 bases). Looked up from germline, CDR1 is MNHEY and CDR2 is SMNVEV (reference sequence). Between the trimmed V and J ends, which lost 8 bases and 11 bases, there was a span of 12 bases. The CDR3 contains 11 residues. The CDR3 loop is CASGLNGELFF. The CDR3 bases are TGTGCCAGCGGACTGAATGGAGAGCTGTTTTTT.

The rearrangement uses TRBV6-5 and TRBJ1-3; no clear D gene. The V end was cut by 6 bases, the J end by 0 bases, with 9 bases between. The CDR3 is 14 amino acids. In germline, CDR1 is MNHEY, CDR2 SVGAGI. CDR3 region: CASRVHVSGNTIYF. DNA for the CDR3: TGTGCCAGCAGGGTACACGTCTCTGGAAACACCATATATTTT.

The V gene is TRBV16, the J gene TRBJ2-5; 8 bases are a match to TRBD2. The CDR3 consists of 17 residues. From germline, CDR1 is KGHSY and CDR2 FQNENV. V was pared by 1 base and J by 5 bases, with 12 bases of the junction left unmatched. Here the CDR3 reads CASSQLGAREGRETQYF. In nucleotides, the CDR3 is TGTGCCAGCAGCCAATTGGGAGCTCGGGAGGGCCGGGAGACCCAGTACTTC.

V and J are TRBV19 and TRBJ1-1; D is unclear. Deletions cut 4 bases from V and 4 bases from J, with 10 bases between. In germline, CDR1 is LNHDA, CDR2 SQIVND (reference sequence). CDR3 length equals 13 residues. The CDR3 region is CASSNSRGTEAFF. The CDR3 DNA sequence: TGTGCCAGTAGTAACAGCCGGGGCACTGAAGCTTTCTTT.

This clone was picked up a small number of times. The J gene is TRBJ2-7, the V gene TRBV18; no definite D call. The V end lost 2 bases, the J end lost 6 bases, and 11 bases lay between the germline ends. CDR3 length: 13 residues. The germline V gene encodes CDR1 KGHSH and CDR2 LQKENI. The CDR3 sequence is CASSPFPRVEQYF. The CDR3, as DNA: TGTGCCAGCTCACCATTTCCACGGGTCGAGCAGTACTTC.

This clone was seen only once. The chain is built from TRBV29-1 and TRBJ2-1; TRBD2 agrees at 7 bases. The CDR3 spans 16 residues. Germline values: CDR1 SQVTM, CDR2 ANQGSEA. Trimming took 0 bases from V and 0 from J; bases not matched to a gene: 5. This CDR3 is CSVEEGEGFSYNEQFF. CDR3 DNA sequence: TGCAGCGTTGAAGAGGGGGAGGGGTTCTCCTACAATGAGCAGTTCTTC.

V usage is TRBV30 and J usage is TRBJ2-7; D not resolved. Germline lookup yields CDR1 GTSNPN and CDR2 SVGIG (reference sequence). V lost 0 bases and J lost 2, with 2 bases in between. This CDR3 spans 11 amino acids. DNA of the CDR3: TGTGCCTGGAGTGTCACCTACGAGCAGTACTTC. Its translation is CAWSVTYEQYF.

The J gene is TRBJ2-1, the V gene TRBV2; D is unclear. Germline assignment: CDR1 SNHLY and CDR2 FYNNEI. CDR3 size: 11 residues. V was cut by 4 bases and J by 7 bases, with 5 bases left in between. The CDR3 here is CASSGYNEQFF. CDR3 DNA: TGTGCCAGCAGTGGTTATAATGAGCAGTTCTTC.

This sequence joins TRBV28 and TRBJ2-7; the D gene is possibly TRBD1 (6 bases). The CDR3 runs to 17 residues. V was pared by 8 bases and J by 0 bases, with 23 bases between. Germline lookup yields CDR1 MDHEN and CDR2 SYDVKM. CDR3 coding DNA: TGTGCCAGCGGACCCGTAAGGACAGTTATCAACTCCTACGAGCAGTACTTC. Its protein product is CASGPVRTVINSYEQYF.

The genes are TRBV9 and TRBJ2-5, with 13 positions matching TRBD2. Per the germline V gene, CDR1 is SGDLS and CDR2 is YYNGEE. The CDR3 length is 15 residues. The ends lost 4 bases at V and 4 bases at J; junction bases unmatched: 4. The CDR3 DNA reads TGTGCCAGCAGCATGGGACTAGCGGGATTAGAGACCCAGTACTTC. It is translated as CASSMGLAGLETQYF.

The chain combines TRBV5-4 with TRBJ1-1; 10 positions match TRBD1. The CDR3 is made up of 15 amino acids. V lost 4 bases and J lost 5; bases outside the gene matches: 8. Germline V lookup: CDR1 SGHNT, CDR2 YYREEE (reference sequence). CDR3 sequence (DNA): TGTGCCAGCAGCCCGGGACAGGGGAGTGGTACTGAAGCTTTCTTT. Protein: CASSPGQGSGTEAFF.